Below, 25 T cell receptor beta chains from the same sample are listed, as sequenced in a study of shared clonotypes between healthy human individuals (dated by TCRdb to 2018 to 2020). The library was generated by the immunoSEQ multiplex PCR assay. TCRdb stores this immuneACCESS table with in-frame sequences only. Part of the clones is absent; in the studies checked, under half of the shortfall reflects unresolved V genes, and no reason is known for the rest. Present in this sample are around 1.9 million clones, just under 95% of which were seen just once. More than 1.5% of the sample goes to the ten largest clones. For the CD8 naive samples, CD45RO-negative cells were positively selected for CCR7, yielding a CD45RA+CCR7+ population from which TemRA cells were excluded. The sample taken for sequencing was naive CD8+ T cells from PBMCs. According to the study, the label for this sample's cell subset or site signals: CD45RA+CCR7+. Receptors were obtained from a young man in good health. Some clones in this sample may be carry-over from other donors' samples.

The chain has TRBV19 and TRBJ1-1; tentative D call: TRBD1 (6 bases). The germline CDR1 and CDR2 sequences are LNHDA and SQIVND (reference sequence). V was cut by 6 bases and J by 6 bases, with 14 bases left in between. CDR3 length equals 13 residues. As DNA, the CDR3 is TGTGCCAGTAGCCCTACAGGGTTACCTGAAGCTTTCTTT. Translating gives CASSPTGLPEAFF. Filled out from reference TRBV19 and TRBJ1-1, the complete variable domain reads DGGITQSPKYLFRKEGQNVTLSCEQNLNHDAMYWYRQDPGQGLRLIYYSQIVNDFQKGDIAEGYSVSREKKESFPLTVTSAQKNPTAFYLCASSPTGLPEAFFGQGTRLTVV.

This sequence joins TRBV15 and TRBJ2-1; D is uncertain. This CDR3 spans 15 amino acids. Germline lookup yields CDR1 LNHNV and CDR2 YYDKDF (reference sequence). V shed 0 bases and J shed 2 bases, with 8 bases lying between them. The CDR3 DNA follows: TGTGCCACCAGCAGAGATACGGCTCCCTACAATGAGCAGTTCTTC. Residues: CATSRDTAPYNEQFF.

V and J are TRBV7-8 and TRBJ1-5; D is unresolved. The germline CDR1 and CDR2 sequences are SGHVS and FQNEAQ. The V end lost 1 base, the J end lost 3 bases, and 10 bases lay between the germline ends. This CDR3 comprises 15 residues. The CDR3 sequence is CASSLETFANQPQHF. DNA for the CDR3: TGTGCCAGCAGCTTAGAGACATTTGCCAATCAGCCCCAGCATTTT.

This sequence joins TRBV4-1 and TRBJ1-5; TRBD1 matches 10 bases. The V gene's germline CDR1 is MGHRA and CDR2 YSYEKL. Trimming took 0 bases from V and 6 from J; bases not matched to a gene: 2. The CDR3 has 15 amino acids. CDR3 bases: TGCGCCAGCAGCCAAGAAGACAGGGGGCGTCAGCCCCAGCATTTT. This gives the protein CASSQEDRGRQPQHF.

The V call is TRBV5-4, the J call TRBJ2-7; D may be TRBD2 (5 bases). Germline loops: CDR1 SGHNT, CDR2 YYREEE (reference sequence). Trimming cost V 3 bases and J 3 bases, with 10 bases left between them. CDR3 size: 13 residues. The CDR3: CASSSGGYYEQYF. The CDR3 bases are TGTGCCAGCAGCTCAGGAGGTTACTACGAGCAGTACTTC. The full variable domain, with the rest looked up from reference TRBV5-4 and TRBJ2-7, is ETGVTQSPTHLIKTRGQQVTLRCSSQSGHNTVSWYQQALGQGPQFIFQYYREEENGRGNFPPRFSGLQFPNYSSELNVNALELDDSALYLCASSSGGYYEQYFGPGTRLTVT.

The chain has TRBV6-1 and TRBJ2-7, with 9 bases aligning to TRBD1. The CDR3 extends over 15 amino acids. The V segment lost 6 bases and the J segment 6 bases; nucleotides outside the gene matches: 12. CDR1 is MNHNS and CDR2 is SASEGT in the germline V gene. For the CDR3, the DNA is TGTGCCAGCAGCACCCGGGACAGGGTGTCGCCCGAGCAGTACTTC. Residues: CASSTRDRVSPEQYF.

This clone has only one observation. V gene TRBV28 combines with J gene TRBJ2-7; unclear D gene. This CDR3 has 12 residues. Germline CDR1 and CDR2: MDHEN and SYDVKM. Trimming took off 3 bases at V and 5 bases at J, with 8 bases between the two ends. CDR3 in amino acids: CASSLPTDEQYF. The CDR3 bases are TGTGCCAGCAGTTTGCCCACGGACGAGCAGTACTTC.

This clone was counted only a few times. V gene TRBV29-1 combines with J gene TRBJ2-2; no firm D call. Per the germline V gene, CDR1 is SQVTM and CDR2 is ANQGSEA. The CDR3 covers 13 residues. The germline V and J ends were trimmed by 6 bases and 1 base, with 9 bases remaining between them. The CDR3 sequence: CSVRMLNTGELFF. Written as DNA, the CDR3 is TGCAGCGTCCGCATGCTGAACACCGGGGAGCTGTTTTTT.

The chain combines TRBV13 with TRBJ1-5, with TRBD1 as a possible D gene (5 bases). The V gene's germline CDR1 is PRHDT and CDR2 FYEKMQ (reference sequence). The CDR3 is 13 residues long. Trimming removed 5 bases at V and 5 bases at J, with 10 bases between. CDR3 region: CASSQRGYQPQHF. The CDR3 DNA is TGTGCCAGCAGCCAGAGGGGATATCAGCCCCAGCATTTT.

This clone has a handful of counts. The genes are TRBV27 and TRBJ1-1; maybe TRBD1 (6 bases). Germline values: CDR1 MNHEY, CDR2 SMNVEV (reference sequence). The CDR3 totals 13 residues. With 10 bases removed from V and 4 bases from J, the gap between germline ends came to 16 bases. CDR3 loop: CATKQGLATEAFF. DNA of the CDR3: TGTGCCACCAAACAGGGCCTGGCCACTGAAGCTTTCTTT.

The chain employs TRBV6-4 and TRBJ2-1; the match to TRBD2 covers 10 bases. V gave up 6 bases and J gave up 9 bases; unmatched junction bases: 14. The length of the CDR3 is 16 residues. Germline V gives CDR1 MRHNA, CDR2 SNTAGT. CDR3 sequence: CASRAPSAAGGIEQFF. DNA for the CDR3: TGTGCCAGCAGGGCGCCGTCGGCAGCGGGAGGGATTGAGCAGTTCTTC.

The chain carries TRBV5-6 and TRBJ2-7; D gene ambiguous. V lost 1 base and J lost 4, with 12 bases in between. The CDR3 has 14 residues. CDR1 is SGHDT, CDR2 YYEEEE, per germline. The CDR3 DNA reads TGTGCCAGCAGCTTGCTAGACTCGGTATACGAGCAGTACTTC. This codes for CASSLLDSVYEQYF.

About this clone itself: The same CDR3 also results from other DNA sequences found in this sample. The V and J genes are TRBV2 and TRBJ2-7, with D uncertain. From germline, CDR1 is SNHLY and CDR2 FYNNEI. Trimming took 4 bases from V and 0 from J, leaving 7 bases between them. The CDR3 extends over 13 amino acids. The CDR3 DNA follows: TGTGCCAGCAGTGGTGATAGCTCCTACGAGCAGTACTTC. It is translated as CASSGDSSYEQYF. The whole variable domain, filled in from reference TRBV2 and TRBJ2-7, reads EPEVTQTPSHQVTQMGQEVILRCVPISNHLYFYWYRQILGQKVEFLVSFYNNEISEKSEIFDDQFSVERPDGSNFTLKIRSTKLEDSAMYFCASSGDSSYEQYFGPGTRLTVT.

In its sample, this clone was seen a few times. The V gene is TRBV27, the J gene TRBJ1-4, with D possibly being TRBD1 (5 bases). CDR1 and CDR2 (germline): MNHEY, SMNVEV (reference sequence). V lost 5 bases and J 2 bases, leaving 9 bases between the germline ends. The CDR3 has 14 amino acids. This chain's CDR3 is CASSGTATNEKLFF. CDR3 coding DNA: TGTGCCAGCAGTGGGACGGCTACTAATGAAAAACTGTTTTTT. Using reference TRBV27 and TRBJ1-4 for the parts outside the CDR3, the full variable domain is EAQVTQNPRYLITVTGKKLTVTCSQNMNHEYMSWYRQDPGLGLRQIYYSMNVEVTDKGDVPEGYKVSRKEKRNFPLILESPSPNQTSLYFCASSGTATNEKLFFGSGTQLSVL.

With respect to this clone: The same CDR3 is also encoded by other DNA sequences in this sample. The chain links TRBV6-5 to TRBJ2-7; 10 bases match TRBD1. CDR3 length: 15 residues. In germline, CDR1 is MNHEY, CDR2 SVGAGI. V lost 2 bases, J lost 2 bases, and 3 bases stayed unmatched. The DNA of the CDR3 is TGTGCCAGCAGTTACGGGACAGGGGAGACCTACGAGCAGTACTTC. It encodes CASSYGTGETYEQYF.

The genes are TRBV28 and TRBJ1-1; D might be TRBD1 (6 bases). Germline V lookup: CDR1 MDHEN, CDR2 SYDVKM. This CDR3 spans 15 amino acids. V was cut by 5 bases and J by 6 bases, with 19 bases left in between. CDR3 sequence: CASSLAQGRVSEAFF. CDR3 nucleotides: TGTGCCAGCAGTCTCGCACAGGGTCGGGTCTCTGAAGCTTTCTTT.

This rearrangement joins TRBV28 to TRBJ2-7; the match to TRBD1 covers 8 bases. The CDR3 covers 15 residues. After removal of 2 bases from V and 12 bases from J, the junction contained 15 bases not matched to a gene. From germline, CDR1 is MDHEN and CDR2 SYDVKM. CDR3 coding DNA: TGTGCCAGCAGTTTAATCAGGGACAGGCTTGGAATGCGGTACTTC. This sequence encodes CASSLIRDRLGMRYF.

For the CDR3, the DNA is TGTGCCAGCAGTTACTCGTGGGGGCATCAGCCCCAGCATTTT. Its protein product is CASSYSWGHQPQHF. This rearrangement joins TRBV6-5 to TRBJ1-5; TRBD1 might be the D (6 bases). The germline V gene has CDR1 MNHEY and CDR2 SVGAGI. There are 14 residues in the CDR3. The V end lost 0 bases, the J end lost 5 bases, and 8 bases lay between the germline ends.

V and J are TRBV5-4 and TRBJ1-5; D remains unclear. Per the germline V gene, CDR1 is SGHNT and CDR2 is YYREEE (reference sequence). This CDR3 spans 13 amino acids. Trimming stripped 1 base from V and 7 bases from J, with 9 bases between. The CDR3 is CASSLLLIQPQHF. The CDR3 coding sequence is TGTGCCAGCAGCTTGCTACTCATACAGCCCCAGCATTTT.

The V gene is TRBV13, the J gene TRBJ2-7, with 8 bases identical to TRBD2. Germline-derived CDR1 and CDR2 are PRHDT and FYEKMQ (reference sequence). This CDR3 has 16 amino acids. V shed 4 bases, J shed 7 bases, and the junction held 15 bases outside the gene matches. CDR3 region: CASSSGGAGPPGEQYF. CDR3 DNA sequence: TGTGCCAGCAGCTCCGGGGGGGCCGGGCCCCCTGGGGAGCAGTACTTC.

The chain is built from TRBV5-1 and TRBJ1-1; D might be TRBD1 (5 bases). Germline V lookup: CDR1 SGHRS, CDR2 YFSETQ. This CDR3 is 13 amino acids long. Deletions cut 5 bases from V and 6 bases from J, with 14 bases between. The CDR3 sequence is CASRVQGAAEAFF. In DNA, the CDR3 is TGCGCCAGCAGAGTTCAGGGTGCGGCTGAAGCTTTCTTT.

The chain is built from TRBV14 and TRBJ2-1, with 8 bases fitting TRBD2. CDR3 length equals 14 residues. Per germline, CDR1 SGHDN and CDR2 FVKESK. V lost 5 bases, J lost 10 bases, and 10 bases stayed unmatched. As DNA, the CDR3 is TGTGCCAGCAGCTTCTACTACTTAGCGGGAGAGCAGTTCTTC. Protein: CASSFYYLAGEQFF.

The chain carries TRBV2 and TRBJ1-5; D unclear. Germline CDR1 SNHLY, CDR2 FYNNEI. The germline V and J ends were trimmed by 6 bases and 14 bases, with 17 bases remaining between them. CDR3 length: 12 residues. In nucleotides, the CDR3 is TGTGCCAGCAGCCCGGGCCGGACCCTGGAGCATTTT. Residues: CASSPGRTLEHF.

This chain joins TRBV6-5 and TRBJ2-7, with D unresolved. CDR3 length: 14 residues. Between the trimmed V and J ends, which lost 0 bases and 3 bases, there was a span of 9 bases. The germline CDR1 and CDR2 sequences are MNHEY and SVGAGI. CDR3 DNA: TGTGCCAGCAGTTACTCTTCCGAAGACTACGAGCAGTACTTC. This sequence encodes CASSYSSEDYEQYF.

V and J are TRBV7-2 and TRBJ2-7; D may be TRBD1 (6 bases). This CDR3 is 15 amino acids long. V lost 5 bases, J lost 0 bases, and 14 bases lay in between. Germline loops: CDR1 SGHTA, CDR2 FQGNSA. Here the CDR3 DNA reads TGTGCCAGCAGCCCCCGGGACATCCGCTCCTACGAGCAGTACTTC. This translates into CASSPRDIRSYEQYF.